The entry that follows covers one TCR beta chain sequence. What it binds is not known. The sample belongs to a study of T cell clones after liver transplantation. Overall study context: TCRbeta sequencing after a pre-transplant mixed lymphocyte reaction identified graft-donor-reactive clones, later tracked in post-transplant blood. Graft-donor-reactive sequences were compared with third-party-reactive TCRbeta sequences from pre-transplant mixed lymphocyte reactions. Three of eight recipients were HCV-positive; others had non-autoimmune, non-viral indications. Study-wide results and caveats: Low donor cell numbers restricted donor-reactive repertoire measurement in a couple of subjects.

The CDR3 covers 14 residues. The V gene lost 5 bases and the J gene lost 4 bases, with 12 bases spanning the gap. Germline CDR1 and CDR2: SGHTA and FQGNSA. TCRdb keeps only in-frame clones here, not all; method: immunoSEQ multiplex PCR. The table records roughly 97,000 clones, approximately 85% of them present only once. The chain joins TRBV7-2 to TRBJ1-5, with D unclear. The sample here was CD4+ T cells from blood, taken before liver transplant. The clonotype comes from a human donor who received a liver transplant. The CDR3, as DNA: TGTGCCAGCAGCCCCCAGCCTAGAAATCAGCCCCAGCATTTT. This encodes CASSPQPRNQPQHF.